Below, 15 T cell receptor beta chains from the same sample are listed, as sequenced in a study of chemoradiotherapy in HPV16-positive cancers. Produced via immunoSEQ multiplex PCR; TCRdb's table is partial and in-frame only. Among thousands of clones listed, about 88% were seen once. The sample in question was tumor tissue, obtained from a patient who underwent chemoradiotherapy. These receptor sequences come from a human donor with HPV-associated anogenital cancer.

The chain has TRBV27 and TRBJ2-1; TRBD2 matches at 14 bases. CDR1 MNHEY and CDR2 SMNVEV come from the germline V gene (reference sequence). The ends lost 2 bases at V and 1 base at J; junction bases unmatched: 1. There are 17 residues in the CDR3. The DNA for the CDR3 is TGTGCCAGCAGTTTAGGGACTAGCGGGAGTTCCTACAATGAGCAGTTCTTC. It is translated as CASSLGTSGSSYNEQFF.

J is TRBJ2-3 and V is TRBV6-5; D is ambiguous. CDR1 is MNHEY, CDR2 SVGAGI, per germline. The CDR3 totals 14 residues. V was clipped by 2 bases and J by 3 bases, with 9 bases between them. The chain's CDR3 is CASSYDRETDTQYF. CDR3 coding DNA: TGTGCCAGCAGTTACGATAGAGAAACAGATACGCAGTATTTT.

V is TRBV19 and J is TRBJ2-7; D unclear. The V gene's germline CDR1 is LNHDA and CDR2 SQIVND (reference sequence). Trimming removed 3 bases from V and 2 bases from J, with 14 bases in between. The CDR3 is made up of 15 amino acids. CDR3 sequence reads: CASSIEARTPYEQYF. For the CDR3, the DNA is TGTGCCAGTAGTATCGAGGCCAGGACCCCCTACGAGCAGTACTTC.

The chain recombines TRBV5-5 with TRBJ2-3; D is perhaps TRBD2 (5 bases). The V gene lost 4 bases and the J gene lost 3 bases, with 12 bases spanning the gap. Germline V lookup: CDR1 SGHKS, CDR2 YYEKEE (reference sequence). The CDR3 loop spans 14 amino acids. CDR3: CASSRYSGTDTQYF. The CDR3 bases are TGTGCCAGCAGCCGATACTCGGGGACAGATACGCAGTATTTT.

V gene TRBV6-5 combines with J gene TRBJ2-3, with D tentatively TRBD1 (6 bases). Trimming stripped 7 bases from V and 3 bases from J, with 11 bases between. This CDR3 is built from 13 residues. CDR1 MNHEY and CDR2 SVGAGI come from the germline V gene. The CDR3 DNA reads as TGTGCCAGCACTAGACAGGAAACAGATACGCAGTATTTT. This codes for CASTRQETDTQYF.

The rearrangement links TRBV27 to TRBJ1-6; D is unresolved. The CDR3 extends over 14 amino acids. Germline V CDR1 and CDR2: MNHEY, SMNVEV (reference sequence). V lost 3 bases, J lost 10 bases, and 13 bases lay in between. CDR3 in amino acids: CASSLSALGSPLHF. The CDR3 DNA reads TGTGCCAGCAGTTTGTCAGCGCTTGGGTCACCCCTCCACTTT.

This clone showed up just once. The V gene is TRBV7-2, the J gene TRBJ2-1; TRBD2 might be the D (5 bases). From germline, CDR1 is SGHTA and CDR2 FQGNSA. With 7 bases removed from V and 12 bases from J, the gap between germline ends came to 19 bases. This CDR3 is 13 amino acids long. CDR3 bases: TGTGCCAGCAACCAGAACGGACTCCCACCGCAGTTCTTC. This sequence encodes CASNQNGLPPQFF.

In this sample, this clone turned up once. This CDR3 is CASSMVGQGDDEQYF. In DNA form, the CDR3 reads TGTGCCAGCTCAATGGTCGGACAGGGCGACGACGAGCAGTACTTC. This chain connects TRBV18 to TRBJ2-7, with 8 bases matching TRBD1. CDR1 is KGHSH, CDR2 LQKENI, per germline. Losses at the gene ends were 5 bases for V and 5 bases for J; bases not matched to a gene: 11. The CDR3 is 15 amino acids. The full variable domain, its missing parts supplied by reference TRBV18 and TRBJ2-7, is NAGVMQNPRHLVRRRGQEARLRCSPMKGHSHVYWYRQLPEEGLKFMVYLQKENIIDESGMPKERFSAEFPKEGPSILRIQQVVRGDSAAYFCASSMVGQGDDEQYFGPGTRLTVT.

The chain is built from TRBV5-4 and TRBJ2-5; D remains unclear. The germline V gene has CDR1 SGHNT and CDR2 YYREEE (reference sequence). There are 11 residues in the CDR3. The germline V and J ends were trimmed by 5 bases and 7 bases, with 9 bases remaining between them. CDR3 region: CASSNSGTQYF. CDR3 sequence (DNA): TGTGCCAGCAGTAATTCGGGGACCCAGTACTTC. Looking up the rest from reference TRBV5-4 and TRBJ2-5 gives the full variable domain: ETGVTQSPTHLIKTRGQQVTLRCSSQSGHNTVSWYQQALGQGPQFIFQYYREEENGRGNFPPRFSGLQFPNYSSELNVNALELDDSALYLCASSNSGTQYFGPGTRLLVL.

This rearrangement joins TRBV10-1 to TRBJ2-3, with 9 positions matching TRBD2. Germline CDR1 is WNHNN and CDR2 is SYGVQD (reference sequence). The CDR3 runs 20 residues. The junction had 13 bases not matched to a gene; V was cut back by 0 bases and J by 0 bases. CDR3 residues: CASSESILAGPSGSTDTQYF. In nucleotides, the CDR3 is TGCGCCAGCAGTGAGTCGATTCTAGCGGGGCCCTCGGGGAGCACAGATACGCAGTATTTT.

DNA for the CDR3: TGTGCCAGCAGAACGACTAGCCCAGATACGCAGTATTTT. Residues: CASRTTSPDTQYF. The V gene is TRBV6-5, the J gene TRBJ2-3; 7 bases align to TRBD2. The germline V gene encodes CDR1 MNHEY and CDR2 SVGAGI. V lost 6 bases and J lost 4; bases outside the gene matches: 4. There are 13 residues in the CDR3.

The chain carries TRBV7-6 and TRBJ2-5; TRBD1 is a possible D gene (6 bases). The CDR3 contains 13 residues. Trimming took off 3 bases at V and 9 bases at J, with 14 bases between the two ends. Looked up from germline, CDR1 is SGHVS and CDR2 is FNYEAQ. CDR3 in amino acids: CASSLEGGQAQYF. As DNA, the CDR3 is TGTGCCAGCAGCTTGGAAGGGGGTCAGGCCCAGTACTTC.

J is TRBJ2-3 and V is TRBV7-2; D remains ambiguous. V gave up 6 bases and J gave up 4 bases, with 5 bases separating them. The CDR3 has 11 residues. From germline, CDR1 is SGHTA and CDR2 FQGNSA. As DNA, the CDR3 is TGTGCCAGCAGGGGCGCAGATACGCAGTATTTT. Encoded protein: CASRGADTQYF.

On this clone itself: A read error may produce the germline difference seen at one junction end. The chain is built from TRBV7-7 and TRBJ2-1, with 8 bases lining up with TRBD2. The CDR3 contains 18 residues. The V gene's germline CDR1 is SSHAT and CDR2 FNYEAQ (reference sequence). The CDR3 sequence: CASRGPLGGRTAYNEQFF. The DNA for the CDR3 is TGTGCTAGCAGGGGACCCCTCGGCGGGAGGACTGCCTACAATGAGCAGTTCTTC.

This rearrangement joins TRBV19 to TRBJ2-7; D is unresolved. CDR3 size: 12 residues. The germline gives CDR1 LNHDA, CDR2 SQIVND (reference sequence). Trimming took 0 bases from V and 6 from J, leaving 6 bases between them. The CDR3 loop is CASSIDGFEQYF. The CDR3 DNA reads TGTGCCAGTAGTATAGACGGGTTCGAGCAGTACTTC.